Below, 10 T cell receptor beta chains from the same sample are listed, as sequenced in a study of blood T cell repertoires in COVID-19. TCRdb's copy holds only in-frame clones and misses some; the assay was immunoSEQ multiplex PCR. The data show approximately 440,000 clones, 90% seen once. The sequenced sample was PBMCs or T cells enriched from blood (not recorded which). Receptor source: a man between 18 and 35 years old who had recovered from COVID-19.

The chain recombines TRBV27 with TRBJ2-2, with 12 bases fitting TRBD2. J lost 0 bases, V lost 4 bases, and 6 bases had no gene match. This CDR3 comprises 18 residues. Germline CDR1 and CDR2: MNHEY and SMNVEV (reference sequence). The DNA of the CDR3 is TGTGCCAGCAGTTCCCGACTAGCGGGAGCCCCGAACACCGGGGAGCTGTTTTTT. Encoded protein: CASSSRLAGAPNTGELFF.

V is TRBV28 and J is TRBJ1-2; D remains ambiguous. The V gene lost 3 bases and the J gene lost 5 bases, with 10 bases spanning the gap. Germline lookup yields CDR1 MDHEN and CDR2 SYDVKM. The CDR3 contains 13 residues. CDR3 loop: CASSFGVRYGYTF. CDR3 nucleotide sequence: TGTGCCAGCAGTTTCGGTGTGCGGTATGGCTACACCTTC.

The V call is TRBV19, the J call TRBJ2-7; 9 nucleotides agree with TRBD1. J gave up 4 bases and V 8 bases, and 15 bases lay outside the gene matches. Germline values: CDR1 LNHDA, CDR2 SQIVND (reference sequence). This CDR3 has 16 amino acids. In DNA form, the CDR3 reads TGTGCCAGTCAGAGAACAGGGGGCTTGACTACTTACGAGCAGTACTTC. This gives the protein CASQRTGGLTTYEQYF.

CDR3 loop: CASSPSPTGDGIQYF. CDR3 in DNA: TGTGCCAGCAGCCCATCTCCGACAGGGGACGGCATTCAGTACTTC. The V gene is TRBV27, the J gene TRBJ2-4; 8 positions agree with TRBD1. The CDR3 extends over 15 amino acids. Germline V gene sequence: CDR1 MNHEY, CDR2 SMNVEV (reference sequence). Unmatched junction bases numbered 13, after V lost 6 bases and J lost 9 bases.

The chain recombines TRBV11-2 with TRBJ1-2; D ambiguous. This CDR3 has 13 residues. Germline V lookup: CDR1 SGHAT, CDR2 FQNNGV. Between the trimmed V and J ends, which lost 5 bases and 8 bases, there was a span of 15 bases. The CDR3 reads CASSQGRTWGYTF. CDR3 nucleotide sequence: TGTGCCAGCAGCCAAGGGAGGACCTGGGGCTACACCTTC.

The chain combines TRBV3-1 (or the pseudogene TRBV3-2) with TRBJ2-2, with D tentatively TRBD2 (6 bases). The CDR3 spans 15 residues. Germline V gene lookup returns CDR1 LGHDT and CDR2 YNNKEL (reference sequence). The V end was cut by 5 bases, the J end by 7 bases, with 17 bases between. The CDR3, as DNA: TGTGCCAGCAGCAAATCGGCCCTGCGGGACGGGGAGCTGTTTTTT. Protein: CASSKSALRDGELFF.

The rearrangement joins TRBV11-3 to TRBJ1-2; no firm D call. CDR1 and CDR2 (germline): SGHNT, YENEEA. This CDR3 has 15 residues. V was clipped by 5 bases and J by 6 bases, with 19 bases between them. The CDR3 protein is CASSLRSAGVNGYTF. CDR3 nucleotide sequence: TGTGCCAGCAGCCTGCGTTCCGCGGGCGTGAATGGCTACACCTTC.

The V and J genes are TRBV4-1 and TRBJ2-1; D is unclear. The CDR3 runs 15 residues. V was shortened by 0 bases and J by 2 bases, with 8 bases between the two germline ends. CDR1 MGHRA and CDR2 YSYEKL come from the germline V gene. Here the CDR3 reads CASSQDAPAYNEQFF. The CDR3 DNA follows: TGCGCCAGCAGCCAAGACGCCCCAGCCTACAATGAGCAGTTCTTC.

The chain links TRBV11-3 to TRBJ1-1; TRBD1 matches 9 bases. Germline V gene sequence: CDR1 SGHNT, CDR2 YENEEA. J gave up 7 bases and V 2 bases, and 8 bases lay outside the gene matches. The CDR3 runs to 15 residues. The CDR3 nucleotides read TGTGCCAGCAGCTTACGGCTACAGGGGGCAAATGAAGCTTTCTTT. Its protein product is CASSLRLQGANEAFF. The full variable domain, rest sourced from reference TRBV11-3 and TRBJ1-1, is EAGVVQSPRYKIIEKKQPVAFWCNPISGHNTLYWYLQNLGQGPELLIRYENEEAVDDSQLPKDRFSAERLKGVDSTLKIQPAELGDSAVYLCASSLRLQGANEAFFGQGTRLTVV.

CDR3 in DNA: TGCGCCAGCAGCAGAGACCCGGGGGTCTACGAGCAGTACTTC. It is translated as CASSRDPGVYEQYF. The J gene is TRBJ2-7, the V gene TRBV5-1, with D possibly being TRBD2 (6 bases). Germline CDR1 SGHRS, CDR2 YFSETQ. The CDR3 spans 14 residues. The V and J ends lost 4 bases and 3 bases respectively, with 14 bases between them.